This TCR beta chain was found in a study of beta chain features in type 1 diabetes. As to this clone: Its specificity is unknown.

The study's findings and limits: It was among patients, rather than healthy donors, that naive, central memory and Treg TCRB repertoires appeared more similar.

Every bit of the isolated RNA underwent reverse transcription, so sequencing read expressed TCRB transcripts. Clones were read by immunoSEQ multiplex PCR, and TCRdb kept only the in-frame ones, dropping some. The table lists about 620,000 clones, roughly 16% of them singletons. Sorted CD4+ subsets: naive, central memory, regulatory, stem cell-like memory (CD45RO/CCR7/CD25/CD127/CD95/CD27 panel). Sequenced material: naive CD4+ T cells from blood. The TCR sequence derives from a man aged 18-30 years in good health.

The CDR3 protein is CASSPDRISSYEQYF. The CDR3 DNA is TGTGCCAGCAGCCCGGACAGGATAAGCTCCTACGAGCAGTACTTC. V and J are TRBV14 and TRBJ2-7, with 7 bases aligning to TRBD1. Trimming at V came to 4 bases and at J to 0 bases, leaving 6 bases not matched to a gene. Per the germline V gene, CDR1 is SGHDN and CDR2 is FVKESK. The CDR3 spans 15 residues.